This T cell receptor beta chain was identified in a study of T cells expressing NK-cell markers. Regarding the study as a whole: Among CD8+ T cells from about 6 donors, dominant NKG2C+ clonotypes accounted for about 1.0-7.0%.

CDR3 length: 14 amino acids. Germline CDR1 and CDR2: SGHAT and FQNNGV. Details on this clonotype: Its antigen is not known.

Synthesis of TCR beta cDNA relied on 5'RACE template switching carrying UMIs. TCRdb reworked the 5' RACE reads into one entry per CDR3 protein, no DNA. The sample holds hundreds of thousands of distinct CDR3 sequences. The sequence came from a man aged 18-75 years in good health. Sequencing used blood T cells: a sorted CD56 or NKG2C T cell subset, CD4+ or CD8+ T cells, or bulk PBMC T cells (not recorded which). The chain employs TRBV11-2 and TRBJ2-5; TCRdb outputs TRBD1, but without DNA this stays unchecked. CDR3 amino acids: CASSLARGWETQYF.